This entry describes one TCR beta chain. This record belongs to a study of blood T cell repertoires in COVID-19. Study in general: Researchers got acute and convalescent COVID-19 samples from the United States, Italy and Spain. T cells, B-cell-depleted T cells, or PBMCs provided the cDNA or gDNA that served as material.

Per the study methods: Quantification of nucleated cells was approximated via reference gene primer amplification. Repertoires were generated with immunoSEQ multiplex PCR, while TCRdb's copy carries only in-frame clones and drops some. Clone size and V and J calls were adopted from that table, with D and trimming inferred from the DNA. The data contain about 160,000 clones, over 70% of them seen just once; the ten biggest clones take up 2.5% to 3.5%. The CDR3 is 13 amino acids. CDR1 and CDR2 (germline): SGHTA, FQGNSA. V lost 0 bases, J lost 5 bases, and 4 bases lay in between. This chain connects TRBV7-2 to TRBJ2-2, with unresolved D. Source material: peripheral blood. The receptor was isolated from a woman between 55 and 75 years old with acute or convalescent COVID-19. CDR3 bases: TGTGCCAGCAGCTTAGCCCCAACCGGGGAGCTGTTTTTT. This codes for CASSLAPTGELFF.